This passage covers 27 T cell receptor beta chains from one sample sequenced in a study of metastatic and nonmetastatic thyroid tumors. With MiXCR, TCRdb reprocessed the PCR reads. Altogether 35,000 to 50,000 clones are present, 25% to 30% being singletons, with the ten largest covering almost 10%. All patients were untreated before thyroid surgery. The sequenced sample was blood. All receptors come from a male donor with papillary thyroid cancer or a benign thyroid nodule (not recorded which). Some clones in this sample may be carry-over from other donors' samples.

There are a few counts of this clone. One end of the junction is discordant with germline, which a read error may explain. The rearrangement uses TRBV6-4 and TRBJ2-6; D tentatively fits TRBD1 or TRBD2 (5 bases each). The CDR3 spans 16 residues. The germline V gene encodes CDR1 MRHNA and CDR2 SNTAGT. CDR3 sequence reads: CASSDSSVSGANFLTF. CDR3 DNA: TGTGCCAGCAGTGACTCTAGCGTCTCTGGGGCCAACTTCCTGACTTTC.

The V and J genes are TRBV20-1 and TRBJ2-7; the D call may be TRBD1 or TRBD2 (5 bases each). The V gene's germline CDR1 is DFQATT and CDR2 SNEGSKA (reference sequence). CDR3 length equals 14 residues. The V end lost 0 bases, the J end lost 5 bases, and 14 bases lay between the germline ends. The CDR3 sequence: CSARDCVRDDEQYF. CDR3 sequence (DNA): TGCAGTGCTAGAGATTGCGTCAGGGACGACGAGCAGTACTTC.

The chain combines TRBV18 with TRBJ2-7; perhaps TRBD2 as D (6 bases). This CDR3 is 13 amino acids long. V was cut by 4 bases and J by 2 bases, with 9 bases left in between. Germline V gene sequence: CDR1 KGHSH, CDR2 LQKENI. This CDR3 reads CASSLGTAYEQYF. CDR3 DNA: TGTGCCAGCTCACTCGGGACTGCCTACGAGCAGTACTTC.

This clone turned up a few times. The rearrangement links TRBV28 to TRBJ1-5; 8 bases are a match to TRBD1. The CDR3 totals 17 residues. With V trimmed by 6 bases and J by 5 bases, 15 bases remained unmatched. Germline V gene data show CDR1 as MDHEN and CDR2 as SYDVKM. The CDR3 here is CASRSDRETVADQPQHF. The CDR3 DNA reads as TGTGCCAGCAGATCGGACAGGGAAACTGTTGCTGATCAGCCCCAGCATTTT. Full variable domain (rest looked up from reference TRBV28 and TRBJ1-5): DVKVTQSSRYLVKRTGEKVFLECVQDMDHENMFWYRQDPGLGLRLIYFSYDVKMKEKGDIPEGYSVSREKKERFSLILESASTNQTSMYLCASRSDRETVADQPQHFGDGTRLSIL.

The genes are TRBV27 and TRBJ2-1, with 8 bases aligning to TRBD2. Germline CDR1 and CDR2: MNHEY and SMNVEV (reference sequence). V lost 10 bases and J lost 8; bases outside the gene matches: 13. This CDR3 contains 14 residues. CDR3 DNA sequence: TGTGCCACCAAGACTAGCGCCAGACTGGATGAGCAGTTCTTC. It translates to CATKTSARLDEQFF.

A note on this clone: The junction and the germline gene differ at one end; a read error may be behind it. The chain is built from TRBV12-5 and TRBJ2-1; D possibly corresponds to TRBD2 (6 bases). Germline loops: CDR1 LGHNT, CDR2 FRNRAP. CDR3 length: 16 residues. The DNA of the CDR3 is TGTGCGAGTGGTTTGTTACTGTCGAGCGGGCGGGTTGAGCAGTTCTTC. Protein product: CASGLLLSSGRVEQFF.

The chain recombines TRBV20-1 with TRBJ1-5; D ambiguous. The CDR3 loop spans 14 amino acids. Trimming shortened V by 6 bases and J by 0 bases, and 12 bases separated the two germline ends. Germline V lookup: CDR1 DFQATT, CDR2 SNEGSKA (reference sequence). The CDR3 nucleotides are TGCAGTGCCCCGGAGAGGATTAGCAATCAGCCCCAGCATTTT. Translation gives CSAPERISNQPQHF.

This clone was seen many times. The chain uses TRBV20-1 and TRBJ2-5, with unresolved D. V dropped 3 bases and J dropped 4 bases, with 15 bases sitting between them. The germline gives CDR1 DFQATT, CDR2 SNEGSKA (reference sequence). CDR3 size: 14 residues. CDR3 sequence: CSASRADRLETQYF. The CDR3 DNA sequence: TGCAGTGCTAGTAGGGCGGACCGACTAGAGACCCAGTACTTC.

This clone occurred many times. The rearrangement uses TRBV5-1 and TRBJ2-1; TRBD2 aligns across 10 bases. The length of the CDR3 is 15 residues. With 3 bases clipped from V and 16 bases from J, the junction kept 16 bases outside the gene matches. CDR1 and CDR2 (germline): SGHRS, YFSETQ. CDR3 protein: CASSSNPLQREGRFF. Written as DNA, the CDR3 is TGCGCCAGCAGCTCGAACCCACTACAGCGGGAGGGACGATTCTTC.

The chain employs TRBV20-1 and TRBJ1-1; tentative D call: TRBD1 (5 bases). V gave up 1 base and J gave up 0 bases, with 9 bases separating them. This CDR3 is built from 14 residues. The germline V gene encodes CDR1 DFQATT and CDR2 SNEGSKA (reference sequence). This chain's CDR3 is CSARVGAMNTEAFF. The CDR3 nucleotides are TGCAGTGCTAGAGTTGGGGCTATGAACACTGAAGCTTTCTTT.

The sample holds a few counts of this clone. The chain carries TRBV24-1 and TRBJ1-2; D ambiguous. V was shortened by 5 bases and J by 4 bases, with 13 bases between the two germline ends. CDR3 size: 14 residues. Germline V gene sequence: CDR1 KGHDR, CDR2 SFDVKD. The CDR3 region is CATSGSSLTYGYTF. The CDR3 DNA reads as TGTGCCACCAGTGGTTCCTCACTCACCTATGGCTACACCTTC.

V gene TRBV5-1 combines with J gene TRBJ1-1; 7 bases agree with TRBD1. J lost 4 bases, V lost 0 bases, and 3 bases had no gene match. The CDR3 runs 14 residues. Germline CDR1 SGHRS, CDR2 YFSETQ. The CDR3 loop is CASSLASGGTEAFF. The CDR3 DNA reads TGCGCCAGCAGCTTGGCCTCAGGGGGCACTGAAGCTTTCTTT.

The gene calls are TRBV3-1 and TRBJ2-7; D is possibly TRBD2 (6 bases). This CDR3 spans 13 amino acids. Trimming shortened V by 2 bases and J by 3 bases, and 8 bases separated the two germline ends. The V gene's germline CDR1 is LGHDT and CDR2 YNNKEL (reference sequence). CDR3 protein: CASSQRDFYEQYF. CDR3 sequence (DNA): TGTGCCAGCAGCCAACGGGACTTCTACGAGCAGTACTTC.

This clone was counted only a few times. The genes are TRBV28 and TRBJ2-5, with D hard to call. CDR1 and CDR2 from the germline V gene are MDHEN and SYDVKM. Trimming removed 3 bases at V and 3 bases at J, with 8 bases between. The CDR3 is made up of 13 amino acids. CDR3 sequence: CASSFFPKETQYF. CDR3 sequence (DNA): TGTGCCAGCAGTTTTTTCCCCAAAGAGACCCAGTACTTC.

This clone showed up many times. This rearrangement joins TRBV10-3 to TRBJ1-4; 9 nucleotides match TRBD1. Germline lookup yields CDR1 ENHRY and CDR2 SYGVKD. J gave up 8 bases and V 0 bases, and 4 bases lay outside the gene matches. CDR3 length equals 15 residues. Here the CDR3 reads CAISESTGGNEKLFF. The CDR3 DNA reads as TGTGCCATCAGTGAGTCTACAGGGGGCAACGAAAAACTGTTTTTT.

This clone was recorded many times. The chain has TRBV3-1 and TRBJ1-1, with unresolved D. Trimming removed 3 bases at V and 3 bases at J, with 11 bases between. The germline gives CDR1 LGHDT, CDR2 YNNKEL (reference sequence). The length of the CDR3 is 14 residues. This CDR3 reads CASSHRHGDTEAFF. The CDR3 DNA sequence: TGTGCCAGCAGCCATCGACATGGGGACACTGAAGCTTTCTTT.

CDR3 sequence reads: CASSWWTALDGYTF. The CDR3 DNA is TGTGCCAGCAGCTGGTGGACAGCTTTGGATGGCTACACCTTC. The rearrangement joins TRBV11-2 to TRBJ1-2; the D gene is possibly TRBD1 (6 bases). The CDR3 contains 14 residues. Between the trimmed V and J ends, which lost 4 bases and 6 bases, there was a span of 15 bases. CDR1 and CDR2 (germline): SGHAT, FQNNGV.

DNA for the CDR3: TGCAGTGCTAGAGATACAGCGTTGGTCCCCGGGGAGCTGTTTTTT. Residues: CSARDTALVPGELFF. The chain is built from TRBV20-1 and TRBJ2-2; D unclear. The CDR3 contains 15 residues. Germline V gene sequence: CDR1 DFQATT, CDR2 SNEGSKA (reference sequence). Between the trimmed V and J ends, which lost 0 bases and 6 bases, there was a span of 14 bases.

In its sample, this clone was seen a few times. CDR3 residues: CASSERDRNQPQHF. CDR3 nucleotides: TGTGCCAGCAGTGAAAGGGATCGGAATCAGCCCCAGCATTTT. V usage is TRBV6-1 and J usage is TRBJ1-5; D gene ambiguous. Trimming cost V 2 bases and J 4 bases, with 9 bases left between them. CDR3 length: 14 amino acids. Per the germline V gene, CDR1 is MNHNS and CDR2 is SASEGT.

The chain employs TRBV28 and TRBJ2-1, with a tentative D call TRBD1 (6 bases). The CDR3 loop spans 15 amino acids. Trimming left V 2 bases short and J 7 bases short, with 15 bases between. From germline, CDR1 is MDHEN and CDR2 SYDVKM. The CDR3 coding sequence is TGTGCCAGCAGTTTAACGGACCAGGGGTGGAATGAGCAGTTCTTC. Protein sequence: CASSLTDQGWNEQFF.

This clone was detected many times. CDR3 sequence (DNA): TGTGCCAGCAGCCATCGGCAGGTCAATCAGCCCCAGCATTTT. It codes for CASSHRQVNQPQHF. The V gene is TRBV3-1, the J gene TRBJ1-5; no definite D call. This CDR3 has 14 amino acids. The ends were cut back, 3 bases at V and 3 bases at J, with 9 bases in the middle. Germline-derived CDR1 and CDR2 are LGHDT and YNNKEL (reference sequence).

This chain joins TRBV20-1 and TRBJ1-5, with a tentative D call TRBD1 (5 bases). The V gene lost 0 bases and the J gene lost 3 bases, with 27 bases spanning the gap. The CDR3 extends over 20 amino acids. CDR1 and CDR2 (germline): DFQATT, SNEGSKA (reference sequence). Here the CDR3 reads CSARDPTVTTGSGANQPQHF. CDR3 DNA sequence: TGCAGTGCTAGAGATCCAACCGTAACTACTGGGAGTGGGGCCAATCAGCCCCAGCATTTT.

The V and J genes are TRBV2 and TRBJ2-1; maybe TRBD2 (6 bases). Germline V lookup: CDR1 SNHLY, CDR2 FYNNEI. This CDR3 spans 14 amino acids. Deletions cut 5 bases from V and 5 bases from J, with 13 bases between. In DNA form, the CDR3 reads TGTGCCAGCAGTAAAGGGGACTGGGACAATGAGCAGTTCTTC. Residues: CASSKGDWDNEQFF.

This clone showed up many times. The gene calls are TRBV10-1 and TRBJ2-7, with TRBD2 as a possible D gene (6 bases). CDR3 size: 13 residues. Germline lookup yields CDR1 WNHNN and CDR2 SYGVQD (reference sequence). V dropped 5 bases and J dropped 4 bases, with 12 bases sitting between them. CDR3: CASSSGDGYEQYF. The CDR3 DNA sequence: TGCGCCAGCAGTTCGGGAGATGGGTACGAGCAGTACTTC.

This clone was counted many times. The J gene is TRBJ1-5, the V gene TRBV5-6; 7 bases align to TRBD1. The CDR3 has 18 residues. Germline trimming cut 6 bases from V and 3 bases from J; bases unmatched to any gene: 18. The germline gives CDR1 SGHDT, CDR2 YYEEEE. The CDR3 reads CASIPTRPRDRDNQPQHF. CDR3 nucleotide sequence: TGTGCCAGCATCCCCACTCGACCCCGGGACAGAGACAATCAGCCCCAGCATTTT.

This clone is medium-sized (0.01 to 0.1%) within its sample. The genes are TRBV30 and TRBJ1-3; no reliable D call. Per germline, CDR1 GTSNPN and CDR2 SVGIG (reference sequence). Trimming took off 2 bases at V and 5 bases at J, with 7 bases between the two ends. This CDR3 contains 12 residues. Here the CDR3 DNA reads TGTGCCTGGAGTCCTACCCGAAACACCATATATTTT. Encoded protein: CAWSPTRNTIYF.

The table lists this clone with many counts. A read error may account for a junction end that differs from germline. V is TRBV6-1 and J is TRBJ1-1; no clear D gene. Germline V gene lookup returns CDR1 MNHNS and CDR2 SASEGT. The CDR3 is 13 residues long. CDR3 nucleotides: TGTGCCAGCAGAGAAGGGCTGGTTGCTTGGGCTTTCTTT. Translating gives CASREGLVAWAFF.